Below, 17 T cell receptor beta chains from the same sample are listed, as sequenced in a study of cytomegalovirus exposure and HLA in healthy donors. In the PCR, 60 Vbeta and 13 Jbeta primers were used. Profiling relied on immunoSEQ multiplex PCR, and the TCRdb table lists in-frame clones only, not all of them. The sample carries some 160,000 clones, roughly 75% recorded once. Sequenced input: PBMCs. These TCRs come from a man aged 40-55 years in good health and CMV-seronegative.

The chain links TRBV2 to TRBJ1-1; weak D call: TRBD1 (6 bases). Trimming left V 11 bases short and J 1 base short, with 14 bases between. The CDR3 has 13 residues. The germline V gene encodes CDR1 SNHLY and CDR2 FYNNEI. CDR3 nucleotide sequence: TGTGCCCTCACGGGCAGGGGGAACACTGAAGCTTTCTTT. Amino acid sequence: CALTGRGNTEAFF.

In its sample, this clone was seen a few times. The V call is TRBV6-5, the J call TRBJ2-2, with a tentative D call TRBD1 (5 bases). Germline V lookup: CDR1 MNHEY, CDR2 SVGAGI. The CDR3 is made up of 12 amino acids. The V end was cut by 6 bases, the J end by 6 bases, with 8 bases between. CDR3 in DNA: TGTGCCAGCAGAAGGGGCCCCGGGGAGCTGTTTTTT. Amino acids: CASRRGPGELFF.

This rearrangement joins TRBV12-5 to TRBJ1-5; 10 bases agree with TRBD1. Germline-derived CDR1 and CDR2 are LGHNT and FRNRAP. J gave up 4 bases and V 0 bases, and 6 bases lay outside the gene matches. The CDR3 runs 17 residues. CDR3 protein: CASGLVLGGQGNQPQHF. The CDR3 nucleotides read TGTGCTAGTGGTTTGGTACTGGGGGGACAGGGGAATCAGCCCCAGCATTTT. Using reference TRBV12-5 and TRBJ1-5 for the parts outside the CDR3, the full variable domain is DARVTQTPRHKVTEMGQEVTMRCQPILGHNTVFWYRQTMMQGLELLAYFRNRAPLDDSGMPKDRFSAEMPDATLATLKIQPSEPRDSAVYFCASGLVLGGQGNQPQHFGDGTRLSIL.

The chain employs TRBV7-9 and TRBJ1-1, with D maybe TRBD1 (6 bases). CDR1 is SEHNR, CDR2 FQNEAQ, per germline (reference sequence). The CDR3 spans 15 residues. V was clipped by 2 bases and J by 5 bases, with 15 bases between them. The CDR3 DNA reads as TGTGCCAGCAGCTTATGGTCGGGGGGCGTAACTGAAGCTTTCTTT. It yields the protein CASSLWSGGVTEAFF.

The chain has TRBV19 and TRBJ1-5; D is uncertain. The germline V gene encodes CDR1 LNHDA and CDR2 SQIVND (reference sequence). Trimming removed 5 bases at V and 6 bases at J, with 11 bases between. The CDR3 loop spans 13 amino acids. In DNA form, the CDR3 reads TGTGCCAGTAGTTCAGAGCCGGGTCAGCCCCAGCATTTT. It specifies CASSSEPGQPQHF.

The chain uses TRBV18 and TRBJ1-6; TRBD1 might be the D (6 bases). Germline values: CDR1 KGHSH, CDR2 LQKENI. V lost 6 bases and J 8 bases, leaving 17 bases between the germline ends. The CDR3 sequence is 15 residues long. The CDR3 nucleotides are TGTGCCAGCTCCATTGGGGGCACGGGTGATTCACCCCTCCACTTT. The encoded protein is CASSIGGTGDSPLHF.

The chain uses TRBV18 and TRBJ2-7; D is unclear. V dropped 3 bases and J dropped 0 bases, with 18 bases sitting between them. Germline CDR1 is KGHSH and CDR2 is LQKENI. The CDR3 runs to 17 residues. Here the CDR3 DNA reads TGTGCCAGCTCACCTACCCCACGGGTGGATGGCTCCTACGAGCAGTACTTC. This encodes CASSPTPRVDGSYEQYF. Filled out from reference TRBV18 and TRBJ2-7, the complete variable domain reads NAGVMQNPRHLVRRRGQEARLRCSPMKGHSHVYWYRQLPEEGLKFMVYLQKENIIDESGMPKERFSAEFPKEGPSILRIQQVVRGDSAAYFCASSPTPRVDGSYEQYFGPGTRLTVT.

CDR3 sequence reads: CASSGQIVGNTIYF. The CDR3 DNA follows: TGTGCCAGCAGTGGGCAGATCGTAGGAAACACCATATATTTT. This chain joins TRBV6-1 and TRBJ1-3; D unresolved. Per germline, CDR1 MNHNS and CDR2 SASEGT. The CDR3 consists of 14 residues. Between the trimmed V and J ends, which lost 4 bases and 4 bases, there was a span of 11 bases.

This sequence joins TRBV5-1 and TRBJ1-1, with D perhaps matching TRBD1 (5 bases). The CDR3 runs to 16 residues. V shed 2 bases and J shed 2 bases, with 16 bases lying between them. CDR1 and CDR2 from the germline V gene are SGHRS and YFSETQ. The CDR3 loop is CASSLSVGVRNTEAFF. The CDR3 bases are TGCGCCAGCAGCTTATCTGTAGGGGTTCGAAACACTGAAGCTTTCTTT.

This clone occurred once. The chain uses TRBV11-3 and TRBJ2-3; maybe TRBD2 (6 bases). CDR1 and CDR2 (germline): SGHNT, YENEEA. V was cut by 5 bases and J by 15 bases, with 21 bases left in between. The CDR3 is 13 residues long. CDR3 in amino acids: CASSPGGGLFGYF. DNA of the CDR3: TGTGCCAGCAGCCCTGGGGGTGGACTATTCGGATATTTT.

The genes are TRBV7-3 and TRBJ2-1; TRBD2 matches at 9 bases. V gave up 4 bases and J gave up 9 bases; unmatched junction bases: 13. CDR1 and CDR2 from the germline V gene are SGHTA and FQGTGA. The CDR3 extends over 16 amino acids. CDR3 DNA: TGTGCCAGCAGCTCCGATGCTAGCGGGGCCTGGGGTGAGCAGTTCTTC. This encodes CASSSDASGAWGEQFF.

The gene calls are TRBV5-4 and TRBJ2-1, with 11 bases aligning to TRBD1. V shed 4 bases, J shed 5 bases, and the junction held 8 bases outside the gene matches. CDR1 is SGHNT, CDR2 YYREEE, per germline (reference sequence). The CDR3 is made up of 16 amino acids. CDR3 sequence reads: CASSTAGTGGDNEQFF. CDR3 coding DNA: TGTGCCAGCAGCACGGCCGGGACAGGGGGGGACAATGAGCAGTTCTTC. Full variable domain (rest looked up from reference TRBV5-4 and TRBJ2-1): ETGVTQSPTHLIKTRGQQVTLRCSSQSGHNTVSWYQQALGQGPQFIFQYYREEENGRGNFPPRFSGLQFPNYSSELNVNALELDDSALYLCASSTAGTGGDNEQFFGPGTRLTVL.

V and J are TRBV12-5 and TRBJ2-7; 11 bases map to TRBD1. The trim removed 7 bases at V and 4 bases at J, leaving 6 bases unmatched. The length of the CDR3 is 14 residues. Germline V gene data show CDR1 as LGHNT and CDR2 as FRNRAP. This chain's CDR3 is CASVRTGGLYEQYF. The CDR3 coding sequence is TGTGCTAGTGTCCGGACAGGGGGCCTATACGAGCAGTACTTC.

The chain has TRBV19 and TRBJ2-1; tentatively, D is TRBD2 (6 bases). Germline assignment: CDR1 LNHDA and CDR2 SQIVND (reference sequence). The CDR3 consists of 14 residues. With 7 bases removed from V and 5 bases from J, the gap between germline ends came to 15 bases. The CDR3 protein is CASTDGGINNEQFF. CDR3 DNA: TGTGCCAGTACCGATGGGGGGATCAACAATGAGCAGTTCTTC.

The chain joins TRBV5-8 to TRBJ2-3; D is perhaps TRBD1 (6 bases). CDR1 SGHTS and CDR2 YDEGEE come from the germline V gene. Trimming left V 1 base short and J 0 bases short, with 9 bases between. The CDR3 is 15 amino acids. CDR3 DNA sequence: TGTGCCAGCAGCTTGCCAGGGGCTAGCACAGATACGCAGTATTTT. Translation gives CASSLPGASTDTQYF.

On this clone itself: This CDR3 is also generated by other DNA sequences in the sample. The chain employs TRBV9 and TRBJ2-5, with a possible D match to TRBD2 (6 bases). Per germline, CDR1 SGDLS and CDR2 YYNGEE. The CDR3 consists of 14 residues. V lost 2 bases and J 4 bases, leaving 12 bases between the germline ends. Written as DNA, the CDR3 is TGTGCCAGCAGCGTTAGGGGAGGCAGAGAGACCCAGTACTTC. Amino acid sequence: CASSVRGGRETQYF.

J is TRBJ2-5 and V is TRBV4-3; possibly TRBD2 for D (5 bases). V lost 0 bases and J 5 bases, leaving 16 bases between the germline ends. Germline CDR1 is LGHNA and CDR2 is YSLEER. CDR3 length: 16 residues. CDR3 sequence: CASSQDVWRSGETQYF. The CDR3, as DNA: TGCGCCAGCAGCCAAGATGTATGGCGGTCGGGGGAGACCCAGTACTTC.